The TCR beta chain described here comes from a study of blood T cells in healthy people across ages. Alongside a J-beta primer mix, a sample-barcoded 5' primer served in a second PCR lasting about 7 to 11 cycles. TCRdb analysed the 5' RACE reads with MiXCR anew, one entry per CDR3 protein. The sample has 600,000 to 1,000,000 distinct CDR3 sequences; about 62% are singletons. V was pared by 0 bases and J by 9 bases, with 9 bases between. The germline gives CDR1 GTSNPN, CDR2 SVGIG (reference sequence). The CDR3 covers 12 residues. The receptor was isolated from a man under 40 in good health. Sequencing was performed on blood. The rearrangement links TRBV30 to TRBJ2-1; no firm D call. This CDR3 reads CAWSVLGSEQFF. CDR3 DNA sequence: TGTGCCTGGAGTGTATTGGGCTCTGAGCAGTTCTTC.